This T cell receptor (beta chain) was observed in a study of T cells in tumors after PD-1 blockade. Study at large: Excluded were patients with checkpoint blockade, immunosuppressants, or radiotherapy or other anti-cancer therapy within 4 weeks. Treatment was either pembrolizumab 200 mg every 3 weeks or cemiplimab 350 mg every 2 weeks. A subset received ongoing vismodegib 150 mg daily alongside anti-PD-1 therapy.

The CDR3 covers 14 residues. Unmatched junction bases numbered 5, after V lost 5 bases and J lost 4 bases. Germline V gene sequence: CDR1 SNHLY, CDR2 FYNNEI. Sequencing was performed with immunoSEQ multiplex PCR; in TCRdb, only in-frame clones are kept and a portion is missing. The profile shows about 63,000 clones, over 65% of them singletons. Material: PBMCs, obtained after anti-PD-1 treatment. The receptor comes from a human donor with basal cell carcinoma. This chain links TRBV2 with TRBJ2-1; TRBD2 matches 7 bases. CDR3 nucleotide sequence: TGTGCCAGCAGTTTCGAGCGGGGATACAATGAGCAGTTCTTC. Its protein is CASSFERGYNEQFF.